This T cell receptor beta chain was captured in a study of cytomegalovirus exposure and HLA in healthy donors. V lost 0 bases and J 0 bases, leaving 7 bases between the germline ends. Germline V gene data show CDR1 as SGHRS and CDR2 as YFSETQ. The CDR3 consists of 14 residues. The table came from immunoSEQ multiplex PCR; TCRdb's copy has only in-frame clones and leaves some out. The data show 120,000 to 150,000 clones, 85% to 90% seen once. This sequence was found in a man younger than 35 in good health and CMV-seronegative. Sequencing was done on a sample of PBMCs. This chain joins TRBV5-1 and TRBJ2-7; the D is unclear. CDR3 region: CASSLATSSYEQYF. CDR3 coding DNA: TGCGCCAGCAGCTTGGCCACGAGCTCCTACGAGCAGTACTTC.